This T cell receptor beta chain was captured by sequencing in a study of cytomegalovirus exposure and HLA in healthy donors. Study outcomes and limitations: CMV serostatus was the only recorded immune exposure for donors. Donors belonging to an Asian-associated ancestry cluster reportedly showed fewer N-insertions in productive TCRs than the roughly 700-donor mean, according to what a later analysis found.

With 60 Vbeta and 13 Jbeta primers, the PCR was carried out. Sequencing used immunoSEQ multiplex PCR; TCRdb keeps in-frame clones, though not all of them. The sample lists about 120,000 clones; approximately 80% were seen once. Remarks on this clone: The target antigen is unknown.

Unrecorded immune exposures were likely, despite nominal health at sampling. Germline loops: CDR1 SEHNR, CDR2 FQNEAQ (reference sequence). Losses at the gene ends were 5 bases for V and 1 base for J; bases not matched to a gene: 6. The CDR3 has 15 residues. Sequenced sample: PBMCs. The sequence was obtained from a man between 25 and 39 years old in good health and CMV-seropositive. The V gene is TRBV7-9, the J gene TRBJ2-5; 8 nucleotides align to TRBD2. CDR3 sequence (DNA): TGTGCCAGCAGCCTACGTAGCGGGACCCAAGAGACCCAGTACTTC. It is translated as CASSLRSGTQETQYF.